The clone carrying this T cell receptor (beta chain) was picked up many times. Antigen unknown. This sample was included in a study of blood T cells in healthy people across ages. Study outcomes and limitations: Bulk PBMC profiling left naive and antigen-experienced comparisons inconclusive.

Per germline, CDR1 DFQATT and CDR2 SNEGSKA (reference sequence). Trimming cost V 5 bases and J 0 bases, with 11 bases left between them. The CDR3 spans 13 residues. Combining a sample-barcoded 5' primer with a J-beta primer mix, a second PCR ran for roughly 7 to 11 cycles. MiXCR, run by TCRdb on the 5' RACE reads, gives a single entry per CDR3 protein. The repertoire holds some 930,000 distinct CDR3 sequences, with 25% to 30% as singletons. Healthy Russian Caucasian donors spanned ages about 6 to 100 years. PBMCs, at least 7 million per sample, were isolated. These data also featured in a second study, about T cells of mothers and their children.

The chain links TRBV20-1 to TRBJ2-7; no reliable D call. Sequenced sample: blood. The sequence was obtained from a woman between 40 and 55 years old in good health. CDR3 DNA: TGCAGTGCTTCCAGTCCATCCTCCTACGAGCAGTACTTC. This encodes CSASSPSSYEQYF.